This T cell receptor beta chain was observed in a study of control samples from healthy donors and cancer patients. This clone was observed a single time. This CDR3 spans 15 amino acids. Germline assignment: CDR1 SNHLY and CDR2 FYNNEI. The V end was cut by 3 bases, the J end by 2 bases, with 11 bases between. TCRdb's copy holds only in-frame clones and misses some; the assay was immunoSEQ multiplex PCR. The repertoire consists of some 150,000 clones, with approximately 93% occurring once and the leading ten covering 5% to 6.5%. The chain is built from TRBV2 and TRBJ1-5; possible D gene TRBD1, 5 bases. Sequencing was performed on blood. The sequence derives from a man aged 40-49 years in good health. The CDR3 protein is CASSEDGAGNQPQHF. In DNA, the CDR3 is TGTGCCAGCAGTGAGGATGGGGCAGGCAATCAGCCCCAGCATTTT. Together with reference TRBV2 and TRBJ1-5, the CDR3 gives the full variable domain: EPEVTQTPSHQVTQMGQEVILRCVPISNHLYFYWYRQILGQKVEFLVSFYNNEISEKSEIFDDQFSVERPDGSNFTLKIRSTKLEDSAMYFCASSEDGAGNQPQHFGDGTRLSIL.